This T cell receptor (beta chain) emerged from a study of shared clonotypes between healthy human individuals. Produced via immunoSEQ multiplex PCR; TCRdb's table is partial and in-frame only. There are 2.5 million or so clones in the sample; around nine tenths occur only once, and about 0.13% lies in the top ten. On this clone: Its target is not known.

Whole-study results and caveats: In a handful of donors, about 5% of naive CD4 clonotypes appeared in common. Larger richness was generally estimated for naive than memory subsets.

CD4+ cells yielded CD45RA+ naive and CD45RA-negative memory subsets. Germline V gene sequence: CDR1 SGHDN, CDR2 FVKESK. CDR3 size: 13 residues. Trimming took 2 bases from V and 9 from J, leaving 13 bases between them. Sequenced sample: naive CD4+ T cells sorted from blood. Subset here: CD45RA+ positively selected. The TCR was taken from a man between 18 and 29 years old in good health. The chain recombines TRBV14 with TRBJ2-5; either TRBD1 or TRBD2 may supply D (5 bases each). This CDR3 reads CASSQTEGTAQYF. In nucleotides, the CDR3 is TGTGCCAGCAGCCAAACAGAGGGGACGGCCCAGTACTTC.